The next 27 T cell receptor beta chains were all read from a single sample in a study of cytomegalovirus exposure and HLA in healthy donors. The PCR made use of 60 Vbeta and 13 Jbeta primers. Clones were read by immunoSEQ multiplex PCR, and TCRdb kept only the in-frame ones, dropping some. The profile shows 75,000 to 95,000 clones, about 60% of them singletons. Sequences were obtained from PBMCs. These TCRs come from a woman in her thirties in good health and CMV-seronegative.

V usage is TRBV2 and J usage is TRBJ2-5, with 11 bases matching TRBD1. V trimming: 10 bases; J trimming: 5 bases; junction bases outside the gene matches: 9. This CDR3 is 14 amino acids long. Germline CDR1 SNHLY, CDR2 FYNNEI. CDR3 sequence (DNA): TGTGCCACTACCTGGGGGACAGGGGGGGAGACCCAGTACTTC. Its protein is CATTWGTGGETQYF.

The genes are TRBV15 and TRBJ1-5; the D is unclear. The CDR3 runs 16 residues. Trimming removed 0 bases from V and 5 bases from J, with 14 bases in between. Germline V gene sequence: CDR1 LNHNV, CDR2 YYDKDF (reference sequence). CDR3 coding DNA: TGTGCCACCAGCAGAGAAGGTTGGGAGGGCGATCAGCCCCAGCATTTT. Protein product: CATSREGWEGDQPQHF.

In its sample, this clone was seen a few times. The chain joins TRBV18 to TRBJ2-1; 15 bases agree with TRBD2. This CDR3 spans 20 amino acids. The germline CDR1 and CDR2 sequences are KGHSH and LQKENI. The trim removed 6 bases at V and 0 bases at J, leaving 12 bases unmatched. The CDR3 loop is CASSLAGLAGGWSSYNEQFF. The CDR3 DNA reads TGTGCCAGCTCGCTGGCCGGACTAGCGGGGGGGTGGAGCTCCTACAATGAGCAGTTCTTC.

This chain joins TRBV6-1 and TRBJ2-7; 8 bases align to TRBD1. The CDR3 spans 14 residues. Germline V CDR1 and CDR2: MNHNS, SASEGT. J lost 3 bases, V lost 3 bases, and 4 bases had no gene match. CDR3 sequence (DNA): TGTGCCAGCAGTGAGTATACAGGGGGCTACGAGCAGTACTTC. This gives the protein CASSEYTGGYEQYF.

CDR3 sequence reads: CASSFWGGSEAFF. The DNA for the CDR3 is TGTGCCAGCAGTTTTTGGGGGGGGAGTGAAGCTTTCTTT. This chain connects TRBV6-5 to TRBJ1-1, with a weak D call TRBD1 (5 bases). Germline-derived CDR1 and CDR2 are MNHEY and SVGAGI. The CDR3 runs 13 residues. The V end lost 4 bases, the J end lost 7 bases, and 13 bases lay between the germline ends.

The chain employs TRBV6-5 and TRBJ2-3; TRBD1 matches at 7 bases. V shed 5 bases, J shed 4 bases, and the junction held 6 bases outside the gene matches. Germline CDR1 is MNHEY and CDR2 is SVGAGI. This CDR3 is built from 14 residues. Here the CDR3 reads CASSLQGIPDTQYF. The CDR3 DNA reads as TGTGCCAGCAGTCTACAGGGGATCCCAGATACGCAGTATTTT.

This clone was detected a few times. This chain links TRBV2 with TRBJ1-5; 7 positions match TRBD1. The CDR3 has 13 residues. With V trimmed by 8 bases and J by 7 bases, 8 bases remained unmatched. The germline V gene encodes CDR1 SNHLY and CDR2 FYNNEI. This chain's CDR3 is CASHYRGGQPQHF. Written as DNA, the CDR3 is TGTGCCAGCCACTACAGGGGTGGGCAGCCCCAGCATTTT.

This clone was picked up one time. V usage is TRBV5-1 and J usage is TRBJ2-5; 10 nucleotides line up with TRBD2. Germline assignment: CDR1 SGHRS and CDR2 YFSETQ. The ends lost 2 bases at V and 5 bases at J; junction bases unmatched: 6. The CDR3 runs to 15 residues. The CDR3: CASSFQLAGDETQYF. The CDR3 bases are TGCGCCAGCAGCTTCCAGCTAGCGGGGGATGAGACCCAGTACTTC.

This clone was found a few times. V is TRBV4-3 and J is TRBJ2-7; no definite D call. V was cut by 0 bases and J by 7 bases, with 10 bases left in between. Germline CDR1 reads LGHNA; CDR2 reads YSLEER. CDR3 length: 13 residues. The CDR3 here is CASSQDNTLEQYF. The CDR3 nucleotides are TGCGCCAGCAGCCAAGACAACACGCTGGAGCAGTACTTC.

This clone was detected only a few times. The rearrangement links TRBV18 to TRBJ2-7, with TRBD1 as a possible D gene (5 bases). The V and J ends lost 1 base and 5 bases respectively, with 15 bases between them. From germline, CDR1 is KGHSH and CDR2 LQKENI. The CDR3 extends over 15 amino acids. CDR3 residues: CASSPLFQGSDEQYF. The CDR3, as DNA: TGTGCCAGCTCACCACTCTTCCAGGGTTCAGACGAGCAGTACTTC.

This clone was counted only a few times. The V and J genes are TRBV6-6 and TRBJ1-4, with 9 bases lining up with TRBD1. The CDR3 extends over 14 amino acids. V shed 7 bases, J shed 5 bases, and the junction held 5 bases outside the gene matches. Per germline, CDR1 MNHNY and CDR2 SVGAGI (reference sequence). The CDR3: CASTRTGVNEKLFF. DNA for the CDR3: TGTGCCAGCACCAGGACAGGGGTAAATGAAAAACTGTTTTTT.

The rearrangement joins TRBV11-2 to TRBJ2-7; TRBD2 matches 11 bases. The CDR3 has 17 residues. Germline V gene lookup returns CDR1 SGHAT and CDR2 FQNNGV. Trimming at V came to 1 base and at J to 1 base, leaving 6 bases not matched to a gene. CDR3: CASSLVGGLAESYEQYF. The CDR3 DNA reads TGTGCCAGCAGCTTAGTTGGGGGACTAGCGGAATCCTACGAGCAGTACTTC.

The J gene is TRBJ2-7, the V gene TRBV5-5, with TRBD1 matching 7 bases. Germline CDR1 reads SGHKS; CDR2 reads YYEKEE (reference sequence). The CDR3 has 16 amino acids. Trimming took 3 bases from V and 5 from J; bases not matched to a gene: 14. The CDR3 DNA sequence: TGTGCCAGCAGCTCACTTGTCGAGACAGGGCTGAACGAGCAGTACTTC. Residues: CASSSLVETGLNEQYF.

This clone was observed a few times. The chain employs TRBV6-5 and TRBJ1-6; no reliable D call. The CDR3 covers 14 residues. The V end was cut by 6 bases, the J end by 9 bases, with 15 bases between. CDR1 MNHEY and CDR2 SVGAGI come from the germline V gene. In nucleotides, the CDR3 is TGTGCCAGCAGCCGGAGTGAGCGATCTTCACCCCTCCACTTT. Protein sequence: CASSRSERSSPLHF.

The V and J genes are TRBV7-2 and TRBJ2-1; 8 positions agree with TRBD2. V dropped 5 bases and J dropped 2; count of bases not matched to a gene: 5. Per the germline V gene, CDR1 is SGHTA and CDR2 is FQGNSA. This CDR3 is built from 15 residues. CDR3 nucleotide sequence: TGTGCCAGCAGCCCAAGCGGGGGCGCCTACAATGAGCAGTTCTTC. Translating gives CASSPSGGAYNEQFF.

The J gene is TRBJ1-1, the V gene TRBV4-1; 11 bases are shared with TRBD1. Germline-derived CDR1 and CDR2 are MGHRA and YSYEKL. The CDR3 covers 15 residues. V lost 4 bases, J lost 6 bases, and 7 bases stayed unmatched. Written as DNA, the CDR3 is TGCGCCAGCAGCCGGTACGGACAGGGGGCCCCTGAAGCTTTCTTT. Translating gives CASSRYGQGAPEAFF.

This clone was seen a few times. DNA for the CDR3: TGTGCCAGCAGGACCATGCCTAGCTCCTACAATGAGCAGTTCTTC. Translated, it gives CASRTMPSSYNEQFF. J is TRBJ2-1 and V is TRBV7-2; D remains unclear. Germline CDR1 SGHTA, CDR2 FQGNSA. Trimming removed 6 bases at V and 0 bases at J, with 12 bases between. The CDR3 spans 15 residues.

This clone was counted only a few times. CDR3 sequence: CSVTLDSNQETQYF. The CDR3 DNA sequence: TGCAGCGTTACCTTAGACAGCAACCAAGAGACCCAGTACTTC. The V gene is TRBV29-1, the J gene TRBJ2-5, with a possible D match to TRBD1 (5 bases). The ends were cut back, 5 bases at V and 0 bases at J, with 13 bases in the middle. The CDR3 has 14 residues. The germline CDR1 and CDR2 sequences are SQVTM and ANQGSEA.

The J gene is TRBJ2-5, the V gene TRBV5-4; 8 bases align to TRBD2. Germline V gene data show CDR1 as SGHNT and CDR2 as YYREEE (reference sequence). The CDR3 has 14 amino acids. V shed 4 bases, J shed 5 bases, and the junction held 7 bases outside the gene matches. CDR3 amino acids: CASSPRGGGETQYF. CDR3 coding DNA: TGTGCCAGCAGCCCCCGGGGGGGAGGGGAGACCCAGTACTTC.

The rearrangement links TRBV6-6 to TRBJ1-2, with D unclear. V dropped 4 bases and J dropped 3 bases, with 15 bases sitting between them. The length of the CDR3 is 15 residues. Germline assignment: CDR1 MNHNY and CDR2 SVGAGI (reference sequence). In DNA, the CDR3 is TGTGCCAGCAGTTTGAGCGATAGCCTCTACTATGGCTACACCTTC. The encoded protein is CASSLSDSLYYGYTF.

The rearrangement joins TRBV5-8 to TRBJ2-4, with D tentatively TRBD1 (6 bases). The V end lost 0 bases, the J end lost 0 bases, and 13 bases lay between the germline ends. The germline V gene has CDR1 SGHTS and CDR2 YDEGEE. This CDR3 spans 17 amino acids. The DNA of the CDR3 is TGTGCCAGCAGCTTGGTCCGGACAGCTTTAGCCAAAAACATTCAGTACTTC. It specifies CASSLVRTALAKNIQYF. The variable domain in full, with the rest retrieved from reference TRBV5-8 and TRBJ2-4, is EAGVTQSPTHLIKTRGQQATLRCSPISGHTSVYWYQQALGLGLQFLLWYDEGEERNRGNFPPRFSGRQFPNYSSELNVNALELEDSALYLCASSLVRTALAKNIQYFGAGTRLSVL.

This clone has only a few counts. The genes are TRBV10-3 and TRBJ2-7; weak D call: TRBD1 (5 bases). The CDR3 length is 14 residues. V was clipped by 4 bases and J by 4 bases, with 14 bases between them. Germline V gives CDR1 ENHRY, CDR2 SYGVKD. CDR3 protein: CAISAGQGRYEQYF. The CDR3 DNA is TGTGCCATCAGTGCGGGTCAGGGAAGGTACGAGCAGTACTTC.

This clone was seen a few times. This sequence joins TRBV6-5 and TRBJ2-5; the D gene is possibly TRBD2 (6 bases). Looked up from germline, CDR1 is MNHEY and CDR2 is SVGAGI. The CDR3 consists of 15 residues. Trimming took off 0 bases at V and 4 bases at J, with 12 bases between the two ends. CDR3 nucleotide sequence: TGTGCCAGCAGTTACTCGAGGGACTCTAGAGAGACCCAGTACTTC. It encodes CASSYSRDSRETQYF.

The chain links TRBV6-6 to TRBJ1-1, with D tentatively TRBD1 (5 bases). V was pared by 0 bases and J by 4 bases, with 12 bases between. This CDR3 has 15 residues. Per germline, CDR1 MNHNY and CDR2 SVGAGI (reference sequence). CDR3 amino acids: CASSYSMGGGTEAFF. CDR3 DNA sequence: TGTGCCAGCAGTTACTCGATGGGGGGAGGCACTGAAGCTTTCTTT.

The V and J genes are TRBV6-5 and TRBJ2-7; 9 bases match TRBD2. J lost 2 bases, V lost 6 bases, and 8 bases had no gene match. This CDR3 region has 15 residues. Germline CDR1 reads MNHEY; CDR2 reads SVGAGI. DNA of the CDR3: TGTGCCAGCAGGCCCTCTCTAGCGGGAACCTACGAGCAGTACTTC. This translates into CASRPSLAGTYEQYF.

This chain uses TRBV18 with TRBJ1-4; 9 bases map to TRBD1. CDR1 KGHSH and CDR2 LQKENI come from the germline V gene. V was clipped by 6 bases and J by 15 bases; unmatched bases: 11. CDR3 size: 13 residues. CDR3 loop: CASSGTGSSTVFF. DNA of the CDR3: TGTGCCAGCTCCGGGACAGGGTCCTCAACGGTGTTTTTT. The entire variable domain, with the rest obtained from reference TRBV18 and TRBJ1-4, is as follows: NAGVMQNPRHLVRRRGQEARLRCSPMKGHSHVYWYRQLPEEGLKFMVYLQKENIIDESGMPKERFSAEFPKEGPSILRIQQVVRGDSAAYFCASSGTGSSTVFFGSGTQLSVL.

The CDR3, as DNA: TGTGCCAGCAGCCCACAGGGGTATGGCTACACCTTC. Its translation is CASSPQGYGYTF. This sequence joins TRBV7-6 and TRBJ1-2, with TRBD1 matching over 7 bases. Per the germline V gene, CDR1 is SGHVS and CDR2 is FNYEAQ. Trimming cost V 5 bases and J 5 bases; bases outside gene matches: 2. This CDR3 spans 12 amino acids.